Shown below are 25 T cell receptor beta chains from a single sample sequenced in a study of beta chain features in type 1 diabetes (dated by TCRdb to between 2018 and 2020). Findings and caveats that apply to the study as a whole: In all four CD4+ subsets, TCRB CDR3 length was moderately but significantly shorter in type 1 diabetes patients.

Preparation of the library involved the immunoSEQ multiplex PCR assay. The entire amount of isolated RNA was reverse transcribed using the High Capacity cDNA Reverse Transcription Kit, so the sequenced TCRB transcripts were expressed ones. TCRdb obtained this table from immuneACCESS and retained in-frame rearrangements with V and J assigned. These tables miss some clones; where compared with another copy, unresolved V genes account for less than half of the shortfall, and the remainder is unexplained. The sample profile shows 400,000 or so clones; over 9% of them were found once. About 0.6% of the sample is in the top ten clones. What these receptors recognize is not known. The sample taken for sequencing was central memory CD4+ T cells from blood. The receptors were sampled from a man aged 25-45 years with type 1 diabetes.

This rearrangement joins TRBV7-9 to TRBJ2-7; D call uncertain. This CDR3 comprises 13 residues. Trimming left V 9 bases short and J 5 bases short, with 17 bases between. CDR1 and CDR2 from the germline V gene are SEHNR and FQNEAQ (reference sequence). DNA for the CDR3: TGTGCCAGTTCCGGTCCGGCATGGGACGAGCAGTACTTC. It is translated as CASSGPAWDEQYF.

There are a few counts of this clone. The chain is built from TRBV6-1 and TRBJ1-1; a possible D gene is TRBD1 (5 bases). Germline assignment: CDR1 MNHNS and CDR2 SASEGT. V dropped 8 bases and J dropped 4 bases, with 14 bases sitting between them. CDR3 length: 13 amino acids. In nucleotides, the CDR3 is TGTGCCAGCTGGGGTCCGGGGGGCACTGAAGCTTTCTTT. Translated: CASWGPGGTEAFF.

This clone was seen more than once but under ten times. The chain joins TRBV7-9 to TRBJ2-1, with D possibly being TRBD2 (6 bases). Trimming pared 6 bases from V and 0 bases from J, leaving 21 bases between. The CDR3 is 18 amino acids. The V gene's germline CDR1 is SEHNR and CDR2 FQNEAQ (reference sequence). The CDR3 nucleotides read TGTGCCAGCAGACCGGGACTTATAACGGGACGCTCCTACAATGAGCAGTTCTTC. Its protein is CASRPGLITGRSYNEQFF. Combining the CDR3 with reference TRBV7-9 and TRBJ2-1 gives the whole variable domain DTGVSQNPRHKITKRGQNVTFRCDPISEHNRLYWYRQTLGQGPEFLTYFQNEAQLEKSRLLSDRFSAERPKGSFSTLEIQRTEQGDSAMYLCASRPGLITGRSYNEQFFGPGTRLTVL.

This clone turned up a few times. This CDR3 reads CASSLELVSYEQYF. For the CDR3, the DNA is TGTGCCAGCAGTTTAGAACTAGTCTCCTACGAGCAGTACTTC. J is TRBJ2-7 and V is TRBV28, with a weak D call TRBD2 (5 bases). CDR3 length: 14 amino acids. Germline V gene sequence: CDR1 MDHEN, CDR2 SYDVKM. V was pared by 2 bases and J by 0 bases, with 8 bases between.

This clone came up many times. The rearrangement uses TRBV6-6 and TRBJ1-2; the match to TRBD1 covers 10 bases. The CDR3 is made up of 14 amino acids. The germline V gene has CDR1 MNHNY and CDR2 SVGAGI (reference sequence). Trimming removed 8 bases from V and 8 bases from J; junction bases left unmatched: 11. The CDR3 spells CASSIPGQGNGYTF. The CDR3 nucleotides read TGTGCCAGCTCTATTCCGGGACAGGGGAACGGCTACACCTTC.

This clone was counted between two and nine times. V usage is TRBV2 and J usage is TRBJ1-5; D may be TRBD1 (5 bases). The CDR3 loop spans 13 amino acids. Germline CDR1 reads SNHLY; CDR2 reads FYNNEI. Trimming pared 3 bases from V and 7 bases from J, leaving 10 bases between. The CDR3 DNA sequence: TGTGCCAGCAGTGAGGTAGGGACCCAGCCCCAGCATTTT. It is translated as CASSEVGTQPQHF.

The V gene is TRBV7-2, the J gene TRBJ1-1, with TRBD1 matching 7 bases. V trimming: 4 bases; J trimming: 6 bases; junction bases outside the gene matches: 17. The CDR3 has 17 amino acids. Germline V CDR1 and CDR2: SGHTA, FQGNSA. CDR3 bases: TGTGCCAGCAGCTCTATTGGGAGTAGGCAGGGGGATCCTGAAGCTTTCTTT. Translated, it gives CASSSIGSRQGDPEAFF.

The rearrangement uses TRBV7-3 and TRBJ1-2; D call uncertain. CDR1 SGHTA and CDR2 FQGTGA come from the germline V gene. The CDR3 loop spans 14 amino acids. V lost 5 bases and J 5 bases, leaving 15 bases between the germline ends. CDR3: CASSPGFTVYGYTF. Here the CDR3 DNA reads TGTGCCAGCAGCCCCGGTTTTACGGTATATGGCTACACCTTC.

This clone was counted ten times or more. This CDR3 is CASSINPGTAVNEQYF. The CDR3 DNA reads TGTGCCAGCAGCATCAACCCCGGGACAGCCGTCAACGAGCAGTACTTC. This rearrangement joins TRBV7-8 to TRBJ2-7, with 7 bases fitting TRBD1. The J segment lost 5 bases and the V segment lost 5 bases, leaving 15 bases of the junction unmatched. Germline values: CDR1 SGHVS, CDR2 FQNEAQ. This CDR3 has 16 amino acids.

The chain joins TRBV7-2 to TRBJ2-7; D unclear. Trimming removed 6 bases from V and 3 bases from J, with 12 bases in between. Germline CDR1 SGHTA, CDR2 FQGNSA. CDR3 length equals 13 residues. CDR3 DNA sequence: TGTGCCAGCAGTCGGTTGGGGATCTACGAGCAGTACTTC. Its protein is CASSRLGIYEQYF.

The chain employs TRBV7-9 and TRBJ2-2; D not resolved. The CDR3 has 13 amino acids. The germline V and J ends were trimmed by 3 bases and 5 bases, with 7 bases remaining between them. Germline V CDR1 and CDR2: SEHNR, FQNEAQ (reference sequence). CDR3 loop: CASSFQMTGELFF. Here the CDR3 DNA reads TGTGCCAGCAGCTTCCAGATGACCGGGGAGCTGTTTTTT.

CDR3 bases: TGTGCCAGCAGTGGGCTCCGTTCGATGGATACGCAGTATTTT. Translating it yields CASSGLRSMDTQYF. The chain links TRBV25-1 to TRBJ2-3; unclear D gene. This CDR3 comprises 14 residues. Germline CDR1 is MGHDK and CDR2 is SYGVNS. V lost 4 bases to trimming and J lost 6 bases, with 14 bases between them.

This clone came up many times. The chain recombines TRBV10-3 with TRBJ1-2, with D perhaps matching TRBD1 (5 bases). The CDR3 covers 11 residues. CDR1 and CDR2 from the germline V gene are ENHRY and SYGVKD. Deletions cut 4 bases from V and 6 bases from J, with 6 bases between. CDR3 coding DNA: TGTGCCATCAGTGCGGGGGATGGCTACACCTTC. It translates to CAISAGDGYTF.

This sequence joins TRBV27 and TRBJ1-4; TRBD1 aligns across 9 bases. V lost 0 bases, J lost 8 bases, and 7 bases stayed unmatched. The germline V gene has CDR1 MNHEY and CDR2 SMNVEV (reference sequence). This CDR3 is 16 amino acids long. The DNA for the CDR3 is TGTGCCAGCAGTTTATCGCCACAGGGGGCAGGCGAAAAACTGTTTTTT. Amino acid sequence: CASSLSPQGAGEKLFF.

The CDR3 here is CASSLSSLAEAFF. The CDR3 region has the DNA TGTGCCAGCAGCTTATCCTCCCTAGCTGAAGCTTTCTTT. The J gene is TRBJ1-1, the V gene TRBV7-2; D call uncertain. The germline gives CDR1 SGHTA, CDR2 FQGNSA. This CDR3 has 13 residues. V was cut by 2 bases and J by 6 bases, with 10 bases left in between.

In the case of this clone: This same CDR3 is encoded by further DNA sequences in the sample. The rearrangement links TRBV7-9 to TRBJ2-5; D uncertain. Germline V gives CDR1 SEHNR, CDR2 FQNEAQ (reference sequence). There are 13 residues in the CDR3. The V gene lost 2 bases and the J gene lost 1 base, with 5 bases spanning the gap. The CDR3, as DNA: TGTGCCAGCAGCTTACAAGTCCAAGAGACCCAGTACTTC. It yields the protein CASSLQVQETQYF.

This clone occurred a few times. This chain connects TRBV19 to TRBJ1-1, with D hard to call. This CDR3 has 13 amino acids. Trimming pared 1 base from V and 2 bases from J, leaving 5 bases between. From germline, CDR1 is LNHDA and CDR2 SQIVND (reference sequence). CDR3 sequence (DNA): TGTGCCAGTAGTATAGGAAGAAACACTGAAGCTTTCTTT. Residues: CASSIGRNTEAFF.

The chain uses TRBV9 and TRBJ2-3; TRBD2 aligns across 9 bases. This CDR3 has 17 amino acids. CDR1 is SGDLS, CDR2 YYNGEE, per germline. Germline trimming cut 0 bases from V and 0 bases from J; bases unmatched to any gene: 5. CDR3 sequence: CASSVGGRASSTDTQYF. CDR3 coding DNA: TGTGCCAGCAGCGTAGGCGGGAGGGCCTCTAGCACAGATACGCAGTATTTT.

This clone was seen only a few times. This chain uses TRBV7-6 with TRBJ2-1, with D unresolved. The CDR3 runs to 13 residues. Germline V lookup: CDR1 SGHVS, CDR2 FNYEAQ. The V end lost 5 bases, the J end lost 5 bases, and 10 bases lay between the germline ends. The CDR3 DNA reads TGTGCCAGCAGCCGTGACTGGAACAATGAGCAGTTCTTC. It encodes CASSRDWNNEQFF.

This clone came up a few times. This chain links TRBV6-5 with TRBJ2-7; possibly TRBD2 for D (6 bases). This CDR3 is 15 amino acids long. The V gene lost 6 bases and the J gene lost 0 bases, with 15 bases spanning the gap. Per the germline V gene, CDR1 is MNHEY and CDR2 is SVGAGI. The CDR3, as DNA: TGTGCCAGCAGCGTTACGGGAGCTCCCTCCTACGAGCAGTACTTC. Its translation is CASSVTGAPSYEQYF.

This clone was detected only a few times. Other DNA sequences of this sample code for an identical CDR3. The gene calls are TRBV18 and TRBJ2-5; no clear D. Between the trimmed V and J ends, which lost 3 bases and 2 bases, there was a span of 7 bases. The CDR3 contains 13 residues. Germline V gene lookup returns CDR1 KGHSH and CDR2 LQKENI. The CDR3 DNA reads TGTGCCAGCTCACCGGGCAGTCAAGAGACCCAGTACTTC. Translated, it gives CASSPGSQETQYF. The full variable domain, its missing parts supplied by reference TRBV18 and TRBJ2-5, is NAGVMQNPRHLVRRRGQEARLRCSPMKGHSHVYWYRQLPEEGLKFMVYLQKENIIDESGMPKERFSAEFPKEGPSILRIQQVVRGDSAAYFCASSPGSQETQYFGPGTRLLVL.

V gene TRBV6-5 combines with J gene TRBJ2-1; possible D gene TRBD1, 6 bases. CDR1 MNHEY and CDR2 SVGAGI come from the germline V gene. The CDR3 loop spans 13 amino acids. The V end was cut by 7 bases, the J end by 4 bases, with 11 bases between. CDR3 bases: TGTGCCAGCACCCTACAGGGTTACAATGAGCAGTTCTTC. Its protein product is CASTLQGYNEQFF.

This clone was observed a few times. This chain joins TRBV14 and TRBJ2-7; D might be TRBD2 (6 bases). CDR3 length: 15 amino acids. Germline CDR1 reads SGHDN; CDR2 reads FVKESK. V dropped 8 bases and J dropped 5 bases, with 22 bases sitting between them. DNA for the CDR3: TGTGCCAGCGGACGAGGGGACTCTCGAACAAACGAGCAGTACTTC. Translation: CASGRGDSRTNEQYF.

This clone was counted only a few times. The rearrangement uses TRBV6-6 and TRBJ2-7; D is perhaps TRBD2 (5 bases). CDR1 MNHNY and CDR2 SVGAGI come from the germline V gene (reference sequence). V lost 1 base and J lost 6, with 16 bases in between. This CDR3 has 15 residues. CDR3 nucleotides: TGTGCCAGCAGTTACTATTCGGGATTGAGCTCCGAGCAGTACTTC. Amino acids: CASSYYSGLSSEQYF.

The J gene is TRBJ2-5, the V gene TRBV7-2, with 10 nucleotides matching TRBD1. In germline, CDR1 is SGHTA, CDR2 FQGNSA. With V trimmed by 7 bases and J by 5 bases, 4 bases remained unmatched. The CDR3 sequence is 13 residues long. CDR3 in amino acids: CASKRGQGETQYF. CDR3 nucleotides: TGTGCCAGCAAGAGGGGACAGGGGGAGACCCAGTACTTC.